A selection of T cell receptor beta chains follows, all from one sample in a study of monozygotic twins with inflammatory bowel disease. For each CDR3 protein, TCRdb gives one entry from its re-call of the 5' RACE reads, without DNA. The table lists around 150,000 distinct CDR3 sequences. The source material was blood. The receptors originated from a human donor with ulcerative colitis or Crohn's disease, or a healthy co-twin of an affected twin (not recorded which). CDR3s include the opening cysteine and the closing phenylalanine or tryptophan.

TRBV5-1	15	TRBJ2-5	CASSLEDRARGTQYF
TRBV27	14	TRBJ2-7	CASMTATNSYEQYF
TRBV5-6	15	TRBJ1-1	CASSLLTEFYTEAFF
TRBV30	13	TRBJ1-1	CAWTFNWGAEAFF
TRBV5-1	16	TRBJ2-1	CASSLAFGTGYNEQFF
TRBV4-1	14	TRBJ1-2	CASSQEGRVYGYTF
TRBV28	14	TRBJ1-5	CASSRASSNQPQHF
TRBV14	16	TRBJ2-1	CASSQETSGNYNEQFF
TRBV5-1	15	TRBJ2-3	CASSSATGPTDTQYF
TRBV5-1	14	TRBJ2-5	CASSFLSQQETQYF
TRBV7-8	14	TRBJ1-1	CASSVERGNTEAFF
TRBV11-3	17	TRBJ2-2	CASSTRRDRGKAGELFF
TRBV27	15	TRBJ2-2	CASSLGSGSTGELFF
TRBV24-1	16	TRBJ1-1	CATSDSRVPQNTEAFF
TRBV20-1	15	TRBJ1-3	CSASSASFSGNTIYF
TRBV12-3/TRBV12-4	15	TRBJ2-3	CASSLGAPGTDTQYF
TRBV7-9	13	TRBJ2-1	CASSLGQPIVQFF
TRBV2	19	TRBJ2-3	CASSQGAQGGAPYTDTQYF
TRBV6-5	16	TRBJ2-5	CASSYGSSFFQETQYF
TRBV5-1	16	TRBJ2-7	CASSFGDSTHSYEQYF
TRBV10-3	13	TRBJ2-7	CASTQQPAYEQYF
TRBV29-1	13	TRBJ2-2	CSVENQNTGELFF
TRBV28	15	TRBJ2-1	CASRRPGQGANEQFF
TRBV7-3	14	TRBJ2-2	CASSLYANTGELFF
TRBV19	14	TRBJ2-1	CASTETRWWNEQFF
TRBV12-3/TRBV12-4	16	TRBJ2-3	CASRPGTSGLTDTQYF
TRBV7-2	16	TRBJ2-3	CASSARQGGSTDTQYF
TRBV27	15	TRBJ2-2	CASSLRGTNTGELFF
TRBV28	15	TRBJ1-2	CASSPLSRGAHGYTF
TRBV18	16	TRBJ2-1	CASSPPTRGFYNEQFF
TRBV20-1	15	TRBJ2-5	CSARESGRARETQYF
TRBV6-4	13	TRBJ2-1	CASSLTRVSEQFF
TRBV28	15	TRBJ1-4	CASSFSGATNEKLFF
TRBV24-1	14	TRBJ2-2	CATNTGLDTGELFF
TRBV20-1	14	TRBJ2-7	CSARAHQGAGEQYF
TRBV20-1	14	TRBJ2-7	CSARDPSGPYEQYF
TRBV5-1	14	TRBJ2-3	CASSLEGNTDTQYF
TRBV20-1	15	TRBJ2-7	CSAVPRLGGTYEQYF
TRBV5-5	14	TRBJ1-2	CASSARQGGYGYTF
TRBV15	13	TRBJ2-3	CATSTGYTDTQYF
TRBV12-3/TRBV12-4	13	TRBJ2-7	CASRPTSSYEQYF
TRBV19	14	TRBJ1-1	CASTLGRRNTEAFF
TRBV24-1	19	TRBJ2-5	CATSDQQPTSGRPQETQYF
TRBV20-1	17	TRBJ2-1	CSAKRLAGEGTYNEQFF
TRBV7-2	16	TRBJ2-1	CASSSAGATSYNEQFF
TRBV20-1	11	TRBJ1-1	CSASDDRLTVF
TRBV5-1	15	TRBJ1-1	CASSVETGGWTEAFF
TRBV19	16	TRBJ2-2	CASSIAGQGPTGELFF
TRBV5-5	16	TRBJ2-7	CASSLEDTPSSYEQYF
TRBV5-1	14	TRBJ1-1	CASSEGLGTAEAFF
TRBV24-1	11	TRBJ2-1	CATSKWHEQFF
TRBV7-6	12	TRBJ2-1	CASSLVGLEQFF
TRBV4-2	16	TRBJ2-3	CASSQPQGDGTDTQYF
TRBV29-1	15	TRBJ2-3	CSGIRAPSITDTQYF
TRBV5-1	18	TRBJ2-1	CASSLVAGTSGTYNEQFF
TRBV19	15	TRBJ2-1	CASSTGLAPYNEQFF
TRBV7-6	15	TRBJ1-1	CASSLEAGIMAEAFF
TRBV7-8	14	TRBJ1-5	CASSMGQGGQPQHF